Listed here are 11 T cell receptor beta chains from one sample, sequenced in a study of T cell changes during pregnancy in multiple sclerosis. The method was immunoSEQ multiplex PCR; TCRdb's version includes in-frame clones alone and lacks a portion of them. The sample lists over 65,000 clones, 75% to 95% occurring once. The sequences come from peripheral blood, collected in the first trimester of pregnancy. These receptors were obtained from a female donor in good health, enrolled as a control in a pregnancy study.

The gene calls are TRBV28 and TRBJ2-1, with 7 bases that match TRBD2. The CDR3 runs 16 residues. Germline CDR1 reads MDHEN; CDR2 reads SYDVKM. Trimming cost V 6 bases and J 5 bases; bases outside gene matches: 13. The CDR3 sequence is CASSIYTGTINNEQFF. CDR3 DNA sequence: TGTGCCAGCAGCATTTACACCGGGACTATAAACAATGAGCAGTTCTTC.

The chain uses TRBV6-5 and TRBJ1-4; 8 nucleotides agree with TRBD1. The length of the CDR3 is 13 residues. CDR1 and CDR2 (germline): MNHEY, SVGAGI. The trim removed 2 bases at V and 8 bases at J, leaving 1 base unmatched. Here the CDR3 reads CASSYGDREKLFF. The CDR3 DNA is TGTGCCAGCAGTTACGGGGACAGGGAAAAACTGTTTTTT.

In DNA, the CDR3 is TGTGCCAGCAGCCTTGCCGGGCAGGGTGGCGGTCGGAGGGGCGAGGGGCAGTACTTC. This sequence encodes CASSLAGQGGGRRGEGQYF. V is TRBV7-8 and J is TRBJ2-7, with D possibly being TRBD2 (6 bases). Germline CDR1 SGHVS, CDR2 FQNEAQ. The CDR3 runs 19 residues. Trimming took 5 bases from V and 9 from J, leaving 35 bases between them.

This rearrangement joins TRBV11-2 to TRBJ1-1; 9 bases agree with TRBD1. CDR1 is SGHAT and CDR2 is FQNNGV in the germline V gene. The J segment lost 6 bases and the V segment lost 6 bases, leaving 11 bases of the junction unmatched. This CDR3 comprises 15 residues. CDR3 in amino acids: CASSTGTGIIPEAFF. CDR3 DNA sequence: TGTGCCAGCAGTACCGGGACAGGGATCATTCCTGAAGCTTTCTTT.

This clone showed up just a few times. CDR3 region: CASSGQGGNSPLHF. DNA of the CDR3: TGTGCCAGCAGCGGACAGGGGGGGAATTCACCCCTCCACTTT. The V call is TRBV2, the J call TRBJ1-6, with 10 bases fitting TRBD1. The ends lost 6 bases at V and 7 bases at J; junction bases unmatched: 3. This CDR3 comprises 14 residues. The germline CDR1 and CDR2 sequences are SNHLY and FYNNEI.

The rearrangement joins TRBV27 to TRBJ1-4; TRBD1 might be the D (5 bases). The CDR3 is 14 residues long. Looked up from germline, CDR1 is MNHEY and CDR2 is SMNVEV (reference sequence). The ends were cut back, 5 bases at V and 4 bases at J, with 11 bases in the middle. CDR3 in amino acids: CASSRDSRNEKLFF. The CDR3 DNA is TGTGCCAGCAGTCGGGACTCCCGTAATGAAAAACTGTTTTTT.

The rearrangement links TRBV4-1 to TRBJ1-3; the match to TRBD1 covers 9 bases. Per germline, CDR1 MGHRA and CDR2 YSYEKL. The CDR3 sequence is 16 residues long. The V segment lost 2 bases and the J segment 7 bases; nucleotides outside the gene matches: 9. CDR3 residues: CASSQLLDRGDNTIYF. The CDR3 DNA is TGCGCCAGCAGCCAACTACTGGACAGGGGAGATAACACCATATATTTT.

The DNA for the CDR3 is TGTGCCAGCAGCGTAGCGCCCTCCGGGGGCACAGATACGCAGTATTTT. It is translated as CASSVAPSGGTDTQYF. J is TRBJ2-3 and V is TRBV9; a possible D gene is TRBD2 (5 bases). There are 16 residues in the CDR3. The germline V gene has CDR1 SGDLS and CDR2 YYNGEE. Trimming removed 0 bases at V and 1 base at J, with 12 bases between.

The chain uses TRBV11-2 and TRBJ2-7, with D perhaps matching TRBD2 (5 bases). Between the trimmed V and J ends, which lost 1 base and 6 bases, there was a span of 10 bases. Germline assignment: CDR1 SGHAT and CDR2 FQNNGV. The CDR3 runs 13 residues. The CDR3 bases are TGTGCCAGCAGCTTAGGCCCGGGGTCCGAGCAGTACTTC. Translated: CASSLGPGSEQYF.

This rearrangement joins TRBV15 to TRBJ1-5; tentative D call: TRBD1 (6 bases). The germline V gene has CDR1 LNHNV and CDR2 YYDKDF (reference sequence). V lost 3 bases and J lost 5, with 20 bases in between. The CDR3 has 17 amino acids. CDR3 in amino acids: CATSRWAGASLDQPQHF. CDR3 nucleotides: TGTGCCACCAGCAGGTGGGCAGGGGCTTCTCTGGATCAGCCCCAGCATTTT.

Here the CDR3 DNA reads TGCGCCAGCAGCTTGCCGGGGACAGGGCGGAGTGGCTACACCTTC. Translated, it gives CASSLPGTGRSGYTF. The V call is TRBV5-1, the J call TRBJ1-2; TRBD1 aligns across 9 bases. After removal of 1 base from V and 7 bases from J, the junction contained 8 bases not matched to a gene. This CDR3 contains 15 residues. Germline CDR1 reads SGHRS; CDR2 reads YFSETQ. Combining the CDR3 with reference TRBV5-1 and TRBJ1-2 gives the whole variable domain KAGVTQTPRYLIKTRGQQVTLSCSPISGHRSVSWYQQTPGQGLQFLFEYFSETQRNKGNFPGRFSGRQFSNSRSEMNVSTLELGDSALYLCASSLPGTGRSGYTFGSGTRLTVV.